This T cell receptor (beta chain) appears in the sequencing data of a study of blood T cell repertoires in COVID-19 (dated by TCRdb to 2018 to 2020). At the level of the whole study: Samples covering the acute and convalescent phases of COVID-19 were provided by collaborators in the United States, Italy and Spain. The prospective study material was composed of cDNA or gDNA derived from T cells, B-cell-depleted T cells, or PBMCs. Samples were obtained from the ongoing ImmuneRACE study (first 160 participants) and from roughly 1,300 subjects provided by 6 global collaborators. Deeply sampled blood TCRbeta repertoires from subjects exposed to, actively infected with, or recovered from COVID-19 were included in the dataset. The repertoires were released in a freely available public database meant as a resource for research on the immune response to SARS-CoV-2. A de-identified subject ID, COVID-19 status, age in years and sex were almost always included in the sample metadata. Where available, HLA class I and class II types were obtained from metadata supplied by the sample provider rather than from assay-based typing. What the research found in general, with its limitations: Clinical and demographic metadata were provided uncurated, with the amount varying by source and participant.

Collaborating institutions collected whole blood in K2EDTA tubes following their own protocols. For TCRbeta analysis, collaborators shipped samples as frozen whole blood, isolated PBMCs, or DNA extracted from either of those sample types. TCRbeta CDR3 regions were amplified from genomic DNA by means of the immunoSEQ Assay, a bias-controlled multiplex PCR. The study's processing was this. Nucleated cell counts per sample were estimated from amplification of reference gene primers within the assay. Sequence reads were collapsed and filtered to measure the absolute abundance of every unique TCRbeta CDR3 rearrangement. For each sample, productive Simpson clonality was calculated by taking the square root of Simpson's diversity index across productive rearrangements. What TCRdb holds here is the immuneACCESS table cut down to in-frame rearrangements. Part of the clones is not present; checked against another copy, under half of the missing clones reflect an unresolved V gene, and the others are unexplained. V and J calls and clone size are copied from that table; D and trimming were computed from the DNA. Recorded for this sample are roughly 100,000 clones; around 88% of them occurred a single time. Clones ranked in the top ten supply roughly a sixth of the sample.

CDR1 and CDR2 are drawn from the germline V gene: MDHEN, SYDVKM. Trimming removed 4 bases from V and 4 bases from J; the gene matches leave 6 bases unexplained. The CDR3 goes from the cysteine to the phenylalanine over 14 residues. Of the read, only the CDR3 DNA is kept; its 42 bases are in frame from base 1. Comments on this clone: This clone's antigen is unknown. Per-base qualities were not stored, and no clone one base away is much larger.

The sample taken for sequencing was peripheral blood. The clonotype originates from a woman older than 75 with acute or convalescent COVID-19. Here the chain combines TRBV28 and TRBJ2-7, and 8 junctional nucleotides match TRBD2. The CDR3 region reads CASSSLAGGYEQYF. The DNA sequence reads TGTGCCAGCAGTTCCCTAGCGGGCGGATACGAGCAGTACTTC.